Here is one T cell receptor beta chain with its context. What it binds is not known. These data come from a study of beta chain features in type 1 diabetes. V was shortened by 5 bases and J by 6 bases, with 19 bases between the two germline ends. CDR3 length: 15 residues. Germline lookup yields CDR1 SGHAT and CDR2 FQNNGV. Reverse transcribing all isolated RNA meant expressed TCRB transcripts were sequenced. Assay used: immunoSEQ multiplex PCR; TCRdb lists only in-frame clones, some missing. Of 300,000 to 400,000 clones in the sample, 7.5% to 9% were seen once. Whole-study results and caveats: Any PCR bias toward short templates would affect both groups alike. A closer apparent resemblance between naive, central memory and Treg TCRB repertoires was seen in patients than in healthy donors. When Type 1 diabetes patients were examined, their TCRB CDR3s proved moderately but significantly shorter in all four CD4+ subsets.

CD4+ naive, central memory, regulatory and stem cell-like memory subsets were isolated by sorting on CD45RO/CCR7/CD25/CD127/CD95/CD27. The receptor's source is a woman between 18 and 30 years old in good health. Sequenced sample: central memory CD4+ T cells from blood. This chain connects TRBV11-2 to TRBJ1-1, with D perhaps matching TRBD1 (5 bases). CDR3 loop: CASSPTGRGSAEAFF. CDR3 bases: TGTGCCAGCAGCCCCACCGGGCGGGGGTCGGCTGAAGCTTTCTTT.